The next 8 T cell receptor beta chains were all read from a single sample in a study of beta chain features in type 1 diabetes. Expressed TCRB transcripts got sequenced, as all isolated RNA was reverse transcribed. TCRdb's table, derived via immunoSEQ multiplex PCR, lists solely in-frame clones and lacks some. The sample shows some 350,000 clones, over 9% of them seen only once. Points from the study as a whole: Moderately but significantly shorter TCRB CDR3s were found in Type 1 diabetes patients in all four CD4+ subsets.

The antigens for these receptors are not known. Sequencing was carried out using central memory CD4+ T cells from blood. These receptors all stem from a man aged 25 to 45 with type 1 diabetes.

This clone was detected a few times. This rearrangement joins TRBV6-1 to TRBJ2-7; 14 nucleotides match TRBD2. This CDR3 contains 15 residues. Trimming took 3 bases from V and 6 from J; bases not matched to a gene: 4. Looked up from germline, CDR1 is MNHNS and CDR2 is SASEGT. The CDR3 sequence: CASSDGLAGGSEQYF. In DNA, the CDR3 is TGTGCCAGCAGTGACGGACTAGCGGGAGGATCCGAGCAGTACTTC.

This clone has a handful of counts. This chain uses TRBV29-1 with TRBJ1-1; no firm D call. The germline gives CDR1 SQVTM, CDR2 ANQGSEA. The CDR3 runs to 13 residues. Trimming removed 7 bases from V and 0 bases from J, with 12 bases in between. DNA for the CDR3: TGCAGCGGCCATGGATACTTGAACACTGAAGCTTTCTTT. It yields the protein CSGHGYLNTEAFF.

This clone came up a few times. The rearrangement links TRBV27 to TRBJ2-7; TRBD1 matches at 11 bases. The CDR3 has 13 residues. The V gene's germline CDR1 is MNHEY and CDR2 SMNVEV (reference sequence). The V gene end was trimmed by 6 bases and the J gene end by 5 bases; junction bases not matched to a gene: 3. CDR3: CASRRTGGHEQYF. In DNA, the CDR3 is TGTGCCAGCAGGCGGACAGGGGGCCACGAGCAGTACTTC.

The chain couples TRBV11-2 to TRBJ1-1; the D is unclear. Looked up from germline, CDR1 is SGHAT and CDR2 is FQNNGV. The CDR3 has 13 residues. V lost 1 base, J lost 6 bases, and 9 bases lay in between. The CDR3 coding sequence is TGTGCCAGCAGCTTAGCCCTGGCAGCTGAAGCTTTCTTT. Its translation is CASSLALAAEAFF.

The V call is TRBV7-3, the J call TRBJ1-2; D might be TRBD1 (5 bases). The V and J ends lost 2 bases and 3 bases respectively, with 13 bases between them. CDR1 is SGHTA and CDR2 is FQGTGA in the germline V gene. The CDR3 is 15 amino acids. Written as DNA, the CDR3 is TGTGCCAGCAGCTTAGGGGCGGGGCAGGACTATGGCTACACCTTC. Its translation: CASSLGAGQDYGYTF.

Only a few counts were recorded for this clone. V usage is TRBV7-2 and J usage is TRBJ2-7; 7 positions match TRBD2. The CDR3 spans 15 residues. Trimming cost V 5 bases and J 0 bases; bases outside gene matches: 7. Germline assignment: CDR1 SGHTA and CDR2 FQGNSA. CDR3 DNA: TGTGCCAGCAGCCTTTCAGCGGGACCCTCCTACGAGCAGTACTTC. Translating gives CASSLSAGPSYEQYF.

CDR3: CASSPTGFHGYTF. The CDR3, as DNA: TGTGCCAGCAGCCCGACAGGGTTTCATGGCTACACCTTC. The rearrangement links TRBV7-9 to TRBJ1-2, with TRBD1 matching over 7 bases. This CDR3 has 13 residues. Germline CDR1 and CDR2: SEHNR and FQNEAQ (reference sequence). The junction had 6 bases not matched to a gene; V was cut back by 5 bases and J by 6 bases.

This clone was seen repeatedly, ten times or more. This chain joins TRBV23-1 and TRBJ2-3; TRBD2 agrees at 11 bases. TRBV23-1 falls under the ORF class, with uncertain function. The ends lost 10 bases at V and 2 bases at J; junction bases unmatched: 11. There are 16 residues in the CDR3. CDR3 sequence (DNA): TGCGCCATAATAGGGACTAGCGGTACTTTCACAGATACGCAGTATTTT. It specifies CAIIGTSGTFTDTQYF.